A selection of T cell receptor beta chains follows, all from one sample in a study of follicular helper T cells after annual influenza vaccination. The data were produced by immunoSEQ multiplex PCR, yet TCRdb's version contains in-frame clones alone and is incomplete. The profile shows more than 9,000 clones, around 80% of them singletons. Sequenced material: CXCR5+ CD38- circulating T follicular helper cells from blood, taken 7 days after influenza vaccination. The source of these receptors is an adult who received the influenza vaccine. Each CDR3 is given with its conserved first and last residue. D genes are given only for firm matches. Clone size, where shown, is once, few, many, or a class for clones that have expanded.

D gene	CDR3 length	clone size	J gene	V gene	CDR3 protein	CDR3 DNA
TRBD2	16	-	TRBJ2-2	TRBV7-9	CASSLAGTIRSGELFF	TGTGCCAGCAGCTTAGCCGGGACTATACGGAGCGGGGAGCTGTTTTTT
-	13	-	TRBJ1-2	TRBV27	CASSPTGYPSYTF	TGTGCCAGCAGTCCCACCGGGTACCCCTCCTACACCTTC
-	15	-	TRBJ2-1	TRBV5-1	CASGTNRANYNEQFF	TGCGCCAGCGGAACTAACAGGGCGAATTACAATGAGCAGTTCTTC
-	14	-	TRBJ1-1	TRBV27	CASNKKGRYTEAFF	TGTGCCAGCAATAAGAAGGGGCGATACACTGAAGCTTTCTTT
-	14	-	TRBJ2-3	TRBV5-1	CASSLGGSTDTQYF	TGCGCCAGCAGCTTGGGGGGTAGCACAGATACGCAGTATTTT
-	17	once	TRBJ1-2	TRBV5-6	CASSLVSGVSFDYGYTF	TGTGCCAGCAGCTTGGTCTCCGGGGTCTCCTTCGACTATGGCTACACCTTC
TRBD2	14	-	TRBJ2-7	TRBV7-2	CASSPGLASYEQYF	TGTGCCAGCAGCCCCGGACTAGCGTCCTACGAGCAGTACTTC
TRBD1	13	-	TRBJ1-3	TRBV29-1	CSVADRKRNTIYF	TGCAGCGTTGCGGACAGGAAGAGAAACACCATATATTTT
-	11	-	TRBJ2-7	TRBV6-5	CASGTSYEQYF	TGTGCCAGCGGGACGAGCTACGAGCAGTACTTC
TRBD2	15	once	TRBJ2-3	TRBV10-1	CARRYSGGRTDTQYF	TGCGCCCGACGATATAGCGGGGGCCGCACAGATACGCAGTATTTT
TRBD1	14	-	TRBJ1-1	TRBV28	CASSPGDRGAEAFF	TGTGCCAGCAGTCCTGGGGACAGGGGGGCTGAAGCTTTCTTT
-	15	-	TRBJ1-1	TRBV4-3	CASSQGLRLGTEAFF	TGCGCCAGCAGCCAAGGGTTGCGCCTGGGTACTGAAGCTTTCTTT
-	16	-	TRBJ1-1	TRBV7-2	CASSSRKSKGGTEAFF	TGTGCCAGCAGCTCCCGAAAAAGTAAGGGGGGCACTGAAGCTTTCTTT
TRBD2	16	-	TRBJ2-7	TRBV5-6	CASSWMGLAADYEQYF	TGTGCCAGCAGCTGGATGGGACTAGCGGCAGACTACGAGCAGTACTTC
TRBD1	13	-	TRBJ1-1	TRBV5-1	CASSFGQEAEAFF	TGCGCCAGCAGCTTTGGACAGGAGGCTGAAGCTTTCTTT
-	12	-	TRBJ1-1	TRBV18	CASSRDNTEAFF	TGTGCCAGCTCACGGGACAACACTGAAGCTTTCTTT